This TCR beta chain was captured in a study of tumor and adjacent non-tumor tissue in lung cancer. Study-level background: Aged 31 to 76 years, patients included 10 men and 5 women with stage I to III disease.

The length of the CDR3 is 13 residues. The library came from three nested PCR rounds adapted from ARM-PCR protocols. One entry per CDR3 protein results from TCRdb running MiXCR on the multiplex PCR reads. The repertoire consists of around 210,000 distinct CDR3 sequences, with 60% to 75% occurring once and the leading ten covering less than 25%. Study-wide results and caveats: Tumor repertoires had a smaller top 100 clone share than normal lung. Compared with tumor, normal lung showed significantly lower TCR diversity.

With respect to this clonotype: Its antigen remains unidentified. The junction shows a germline mismatch at one end, possibly a read error.

No cell sorting was done before RNA was extracted from the tissue. Between August and November 2014, newly diagnosed, chemotherapy-naive lung cancer patients underwent thoracic surgery in China. What was sequenced was lung tumor tissue. The source of this sequence is a man in his 60s with non-small cell lung cancer. The rearrangement uses TRBV12-3 or TRBV12-4 and TRBJ2-3; no clear D gene. This chain's CDR3 is CVSTPVNTVTQYF. CDR3 DNA sequence: TGTGTCAGCACCCCCGTTAACACAGTTACGCAGTATTTT.